One sample yielded the 19 T cell receptor beta chains listed below, sequenced in a study of monozygotic twins with inflammatory bowel disease. TCRdb re-called the 5' RACE reads, yielding one record per CDR3 amino acid sequence without DNA. The sample yields over 110,000 distinct CDR3 sequences, of which the top ten take up under 2.5%. The material sequenced was blood. Source of these receptors: a human donor with ulcerative colitis or Crohn's disease, or a healthy co-twin of an affected twin (not recorded which).

The chain's CDR3 is CASSPWTGGYGAEAFF. The V gene is TRBV12-3 or TRBV12-4, the J gene TRBJ1-1; TCRdb reports TRBD1, a call that lacks DNA to check it against. The length of the CDR3 is 16 residues.

The chain joins TRBV5-1 to TRBJ1-2; TCRdb reports TRBD1, a call that lacks DNA to check it against. Per germline, CDR1 SGHRS and CDR2 YFSETQ. The CDR3 has 16 residues. This CDR3 is CASSLAGVQGDYGYTF.

J is TRBJ2-7 and V is TRBV5-1; TCRdb returns TRBD1, unconfirmable since there is no DNA. Germline-derived CDR1 and CDR2 are SGHRS and YFSETQ. The CDR3 extends over 15 amino acids. This CDR3 reads CASSLKDGGGYEQYF.

The chain recombines TRBV6-2 or TRBV6-3 with TRBJ2-7; TCRdb's assignment of TRBD2 cannot be checked, as there is no DNA. The CDR3 runs 17 residues. Germline CDR1 MNHEY, CDR2 SVGEGT. CDR3 protein: CASSLLAGFDVAYEQYF.

The chain links TRBV7-8 to TRBJ2-7; TCRdb names TRBD2, which stays unverified in the absence of DNA. Germline V gene data show CDR1 as SGHVS and CDR2 as FQNEAQ. The CDR3 totals 13 residues. The CDR3 here is CASSYSGEYEQYF.

The chain carries TRBV3-1 and TRBJ1-2; TCRdb's D call of TRBD1 is untestable without DNA. Germline loops: CDR1 LGHDT, CDR2 YNNKEL (reference sequence). The CDR3 runs 13 residues. This CDR3 is CASSRSGADGYTF.

This chain links TRBV7-3 with TRBJ1-1. From germline, CDR1 is SGHTA and CDR2 FQGTGA. This CDR3 comprises 15 residues. The CDR3 is CASSLTPMVNTEAFF.

This rearrangement joins TRBV7-2 to TRBJ1-1; TCRdb picks TRBD1, but there is no DNA to check that call. Germline CDR1 reads SGHTA; CDR2 reads FQGNSA. The CDR3 is 14 amino acids. CDR3: CASSLARGRAAAFF.

Frequency places this clonotype as medium-sized. The V and J genes are TRBV20-1 and TRBJ2-1; TCRdb outputs TRBD2, but without DNA this stays unchecked. Germline CDR1 is DFQATT and CDR2 is SNEGSKA (reference sequence). The CDR3 is 14 residues long. CDR3 in amino acids: CSARAGGRGNEQFF.

This sequence joins TRBV20-1 and TRBJ1-5; TCRdb indicates TRBD1, and absent DNA this call remains unverified. Per germline, CDR1 DFQATT and CDR2 SNEGSKA (reference sequence). The CDR3 contains 13 residues. The CDR3 loop is CSAPGQYNQPQHF.

The rearrangement joins TRBV20-1 to TRBJ1-5; TCRdb outputs TRBD1, but without DNA this stays unchecked. Germline CDR1 DFQATT, CDR2 SNEGSKA (reference sequence). The CDR3 loop spans 15 amino acids. CDR3 protein: CSAKGQGGSNQPQHF.

V gene TRBV4-2 combines with J gene TRBJ2-1; TCRdb calls TRBD1, which cannot be checked without DNA. This CDR3 has 16 amino acids. Germline-derived CDR1 and CDR2 are LGHNA and YNFKEQ. CDR3 in amino acids: CASSRGEDRGLGEQFF.

The chain recombines TRBV5-6 with TRBJ2-7. This CDR3 has 15 amino acids. Germline V gene data show CDR1 as SGHDT and CDR2 as YYEEEE. The CDR3 protein is CASSFFGSGSYEQYF.

The rearrangement joins TRBV19 to TRBJ2-1. The CDR3 length is 15 residues. Germline CDR1 is LNHDA and CDR2 is SQIVND (reference sequence). This CDR3 reads CASSIVTNTYNEQFF.

V usage is TRBV7-2 and J usage is TRBJ1-2; TCRdb indicates TRBD1, and absent DNA this call remains unverified. CDR3 length: 16 residues. Germline V gene lookup returns CDR1 SGHTA and CDR2 FQGNSA. CDR3 sequence: CASRQIRAGPNYGYTF.

The CDR3 region is CSASDSSGHNYGYTF. The V and J genes are TRBV20-1 and TRBJ1-2; TCRdb designates TRBD1, a call that cannot be tested without DNA. Germline assignment: CDR1 DFQATT and CDR2 SNEGSKA (reference sequence). The CDR3 extends over 15 amino acids.

The J gene is TRBJ2-4, the V gene TRBV24-1; TCRdb's D call of TRBD1 is untestable without DNA. This CDR3 is built from 16 residues. CDR1 is KGHDR and CDR2 is SFDVKD in the germline V gene. The CDR3 loop reads CATSDSDRDRGYIQYF.

The rearrangement uses TRBV29-1 and TRBJ1-4; the TCRdb call, TRBD1, lacks DNA for checking. The CDR3 totals 12 residues. Germline V gene sequence: CDR1 SQVTM, CDR2 ANQGSEA. CDR3 region: CSVTMDRRKLFF.

J is TRBJ1-3 and V is TRBV7-6. CDR1 is SGHVS, CDR2 FNYEAQ, per germline. This CDR3 has 15 amino acids. The CDR3 is CASSSMMGTGNTIYF.